The entry below gives a single T cell receptor (beta chain) sequence along with its context. The sample is drawn from a study of Ad26.COV2.S vaccination and SARS-CoV-2 variants. At the level of the study: Trial arm assignment for the donor was COV1001 Ad26.COV2.S.

Libraries were prepared by immunoSEQ multiplex PCR; TCRdb keeps only in-frame clonotypes and omits some of them. The sample shows about 440,000 clones, about 90% of them seen only once. Treatment here: roughly 18 received Ad26.COV2.S at low or high dose, single or two shots; roughly five received placebo; per-sample allocation not given. Collection of the samples took place on day 63 after the first injection of vaccine or placebo. Based in Boston, the donor was an adult of 18-55 years. This clonotype was sampled from a person between 18 and 65 years old who received the Ad26.COV2.S COVID-19 vaccine or a placebo. Here the sequenced sample was peripheral blood, taken in a trial of Ad26.COV2.S vaccine versus placebo.

CDR3 sequence (DNA): TGTGCCAGCATGACAAATAACTATGGCTACACCTTC. Translated, it gives CASMTNNYGYTF. This chain links TRBV28 with TRBJ1-2; no clear D. Deletions cut 7 bases from V and 1 base from J, with 7 bases between. The CDR3 consists of 12 residues. Germline V gene lookup returns CDR1 MDHEN and CDR2 SYDVKM.